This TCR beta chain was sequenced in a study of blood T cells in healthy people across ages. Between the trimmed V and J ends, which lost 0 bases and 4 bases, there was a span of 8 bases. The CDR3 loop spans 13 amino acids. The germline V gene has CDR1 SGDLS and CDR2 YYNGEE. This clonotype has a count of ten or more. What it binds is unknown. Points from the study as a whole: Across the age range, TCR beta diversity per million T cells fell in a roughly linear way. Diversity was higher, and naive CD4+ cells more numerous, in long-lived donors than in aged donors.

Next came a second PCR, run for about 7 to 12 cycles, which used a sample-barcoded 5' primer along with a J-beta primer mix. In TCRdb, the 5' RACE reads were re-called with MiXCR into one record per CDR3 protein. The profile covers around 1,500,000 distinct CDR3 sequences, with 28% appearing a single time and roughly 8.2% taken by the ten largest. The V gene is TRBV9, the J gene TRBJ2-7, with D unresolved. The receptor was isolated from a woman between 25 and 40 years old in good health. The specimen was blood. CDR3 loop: CASSVAYGYEQYF. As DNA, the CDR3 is TGTGCCAGCAGCGTAGCTTACGGGTACGAGCAGTACTTC.